This T cell receptor beta chain comes out of a study of response to subunit inactivated influenza vaccine. V lost 5 bases to trimming and J lost 6 bases, with 8 bases between them. The CDR3 is 11 amino acids. Germline-derived CDR1 and CDR2 are SGHRS and YFSETQ. This clonotype came up many times. TCRdb reprocessed the RT-PCR reads with MiXCR, giving one entry per CDR3 protein. The sample has 540,000 or so distinct CDR3 sequences; over 10% are singletons. This clonotype was obtained from a man aged 45-60 years who received an inactivated influenza vaccine. V usage is TRBV5-1 and J usage is TRBJ2-5; D unresolved. Sequenced material: PBMCs from blood, taken about 40 days after vaccination. The CDR3 protein is CASREVKTQYF. The CDR3 DNA reads TGCGCCAGCAGAGAGGTGAAGACCCAGTACTTC.